What follows are 14 T cell receptor beta chains derived from one specimen sequenced in a study of blood T cell repertoires in COVID-19. The method was immunoSEQ multiplex PCR; TCRdb's version includes in-frame clones alone and lacks a portion of them. The table lists around 300,000 clones, 70% to 90% of them singletons, with roughly 7.8% in the top ten. The sequenced sample was peripheral blood. The origin of the receptors is a human donor in a cohort sampled during active COVID-19.

V is TRBV12-5 and J is TRBJ1-1, with 7 bases identical to TRBD1. In germline, CDR1 is LGHNT, CDR2 FRNRAP. Trimming removed 3 bases from V and 8 bases from J; junction bases left unmatched: 9. This CDR3 has 14 residues. The DNA for the CDR3 is TGTGCTAGTGGTTTCGAAGGGGGCGTAACGGAAGCTTTCTTT. Protein sequence: CASGFEGGVTEAFF.

V usage is TRBV12-5 and J usage is TRBJ1-1; 10 nucleotides agree with TRBD1. This CDR3 region has 17 residues. The V segment lost 5 bases and the J segment 4 bases; nucleotides outside the gene matches: 13. CDR1 is LGHNT, CDR2 FRNRAP, per germline. CDR3 sequence: CASGPSGQGRFGTEAFF. As DNA, the CDR3 is TGTGCTAGTGGTCCCTCGGGACAGGGGAGATTTGGCACTGAAGCTTTCTTT.

This chain joins TRBV3-1 (or the pseudogene TRBV3-2) and TRBJ1-1; D is possibly TRBD1 (5 bases). Trimming removed 4 bases at V and 1 base at J, with 13 bases between. The germline V gene encodes CDR1 LGHDT and CDR2 YNNKEL (reference sequence). The CDR3 has 15 residues. The CDR3 here is CASSPRQLGNTEAFF. For the CDR3, the DNA is TGTGCCAGCAGCCCTCGACAGTTGGGGAACACTGAAGCTTTCTTT.

The V and J genes are TRBV14 and TRBJ1-5, with D perhaps matching TRBD1 (5 bases). Trimming removed 3 bases at V and 5 bases at J, with 20 bases between. The CDR3 totals 17 residues. Germline CDR1 reads SGHDN; CDR2 reads FVKESK. The DNA of the CDR3 is TGTGCCAGCAGCCAGGAAACAGGAGTTCCCTCTCATCAGCCCCAGCATTTT. It translates to CASSQETGVPSHQPQHF.

The chain is built from TRBV19 and TRBJ1-2; 7 nucleotides agree with TRBD1. The CDR3 totals 14 residues. Germline V gene data show CDR1 as LNHDA and CDR2 as SQIVND (reference sequence). J lost 0 bases, V lost 10 bases, and 8 bases had no gene match. The CDR3 loop reads CATRRQGANYGYTF. CDR3 nucleotides: TGTGCCACCCGACGACAGGGCGCTAACTATGGCTACACCTTC.

J is TRBJ2-7 and V is TRBV15, with 9 bases aligning to TRBD1. Trimming removed 5 bases from V and 5 bases from J; junction bases left unmatched: 4. CDR3 length equals 13 residues. From germline, CDR1 is LNHNV and CDR2 YYDKDF (reference sequence). This CDR3 is CATSGTGSNEQYF. The DNA of the CDR3 is TGTGCCACCAGCGGGACAGGGTCCAACGAGCAGTACTTC. The full variable domain, completed using reference TRBV15 and TRBJ2-7, is DAMVIQNPRYQVTQFGKPVTLSCSQTLNHNVMYWYQQKSSQAPKLLFHYYDKDFNNEADTPDNFQSRRPNTSFCFLDIRSPGLGDTAMYLCATSGTGSNEQYFGPGTRLTVT.

This clone was detected once. The rearrangement joins TRBV30 to TRBJ1-1, with unresolved D. V lost 7 bases and J 1 base, leaving 10 bases between the germline ends. This CDR3 is built from 12 residues. The germline CDR1 and CDR2 sequences are GTSNPN and SVGIG (reference sequence). The CDR3 spells CASEPRNTEAFF. The CDR3 DNA is TGTGCCTCGGAACCTAGGAACACTGAAGCTTTCTTT.

The CDR3 spells CASSIADTGADTQYF. In nucleotides, the CDR3 is TGTGCCAGTAGTATAGCGGATACGGGTGCAGATACGCAGTATTTT. The chain uses TRBV19 and TRBJ2-3; D call uncertain. Germline V lookup: CDR1 LNHDA, CDR2 SQIVND (reference sequence). Trimming took off 1 base at V and 4 bases at J, with 12 bases between the two ends. The CDR3 consists of 15 residues. The whole variable domain, filled in from reference TRBV19 and TRBJ2-3, reads DGGITQSPKYLFRKEGQNVTLSCEQNLNHDAMYWYRQDPGQGLRLIYYSQIVNDFQKGDIAEGYSVSREKKESFPLTVTSAQKNPTAFYLCASSIADTGADTQYFGPGTRLTVL.

The rearrangement links TRBV5-6 to TRBJ1-5; the D is unclear. Germline values: CDR1 SGHDT, CDR2 YYEEEE. CDR3 size: 13 residues. The V end lost 0 bases, the J end lost 6 bases, and 7 bases lay between the germline ends. The CDR3 DNA reads TGTGCCAGCAGCTTGGCCGAGGGTCAGCCCCAGCATTTT. This translates into CASSLAEGQPQHF.

The rearrangement links TRBV6-5 to TRBJ1-2, with D possibly matching TRBD1 (5 bases). The CDR3 length is 15 residues. CDR1 and CDR2 (germline): MNHEY, SVGAGI. Trimming shortened V by 6 bases and J by 0 bases, and 14 bases separated the two germline ends. The CDR3 DNA is TGTGCCAGCAGGAACCCGACAGTAGCTAACTATGGCTACACCTTC. Protein sequence: CASRNPTVANYGYTF.

The chain has TRBV3-1 (or the pseudogene TRBV3-2) and TRBJ2-7; D is uncertain. There are 11 residues in the CDR3. V was trimmed by 3 bases and J by 6 bases, leaving 6 bases between them. Germline values: CDR1 LGHDT, CDR2 YNNKEL (reference sequence). The CDR3 sequence: CASSQIGEQYF. The CDR3 DNA reads as TGTGCCAGCAGCCAGATCGGCGAGCAGTACTTC.

This chain uses TRBV6-5 with TRBJ1-2, with D unresolved. Between the trimmed V and J ends, which lost 2 bases and 1 base, there was a span of 8 bases. Germline loops: CDR1 MNHEY, CDR2 SVGAGI. CDR3 size: 14 residues. As DNA, the CDR3 is TGTGCCAGCAGTTACCCCCGGTATAACTATGGCTACACCTTC. Translation gives CASSYPRYNYGYTF.

The chain is built from TRBV5-8 and TRBJ1-2; a weak D match, TRBD1 (6 bases). The V end was cut by 6 bases, the J end by 3 bases, with 18 bases between. Per the germline V gene, CDR1 is SGHTS and CDR2 is YDEGEE. The CDR3 loop spans 15 amino acids. CDR3 DNA sequence: TGTGCCAGCACCCCGCAAGACAGGAATGACTATGGCTACACCTTC. It specifies CASTPQDRNDYGYTF.

This clone has just one count. The J gene is TRBJ2-1, the V gene TRBV5-1; 11 bases are shared with TRBD2. CDR1 is SGHRS, CDR2 YFSETQ, per germline. The V segment lost 2 bases and the J segment 9 bases; nucleotides outside the gene matches: 7. The CDR3 covers 15 residues. The CDR3 bases are TGCGCCAGCAGCTTAGGCCCTAGCGGGGGGTTTGAGCAGTTCTTC. Translating it yields CASSLGPSGGFEQFF. Full variable domain (rest looked up from reference TRBV5-1 and TRBJ2-1): KAGVTQTPRYLIKTRGQQVTLSCSPISGHRSVSWYQQTPGQGLQFLFEYFSETQRNKGNFPGRFSGRQFSNSRSEMNVSTLELGDSALYLCASSLGPSGGFEQFFGPGTRLTVL.